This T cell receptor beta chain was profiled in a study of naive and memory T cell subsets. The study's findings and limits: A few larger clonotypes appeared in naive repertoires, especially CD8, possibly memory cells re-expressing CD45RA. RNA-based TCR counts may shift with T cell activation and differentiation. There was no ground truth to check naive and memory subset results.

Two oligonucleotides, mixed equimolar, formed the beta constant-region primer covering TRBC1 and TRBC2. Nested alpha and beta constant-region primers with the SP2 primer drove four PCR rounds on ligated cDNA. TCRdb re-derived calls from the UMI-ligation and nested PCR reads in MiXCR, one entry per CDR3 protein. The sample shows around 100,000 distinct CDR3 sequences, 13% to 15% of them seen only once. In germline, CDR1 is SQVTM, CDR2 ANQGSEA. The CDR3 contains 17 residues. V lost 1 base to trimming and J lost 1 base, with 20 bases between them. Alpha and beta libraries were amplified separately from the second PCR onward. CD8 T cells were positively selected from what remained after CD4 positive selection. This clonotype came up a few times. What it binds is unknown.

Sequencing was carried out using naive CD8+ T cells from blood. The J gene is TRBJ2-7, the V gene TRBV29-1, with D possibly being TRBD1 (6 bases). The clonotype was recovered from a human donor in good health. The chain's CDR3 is CSVEAGSGGPYSYEQYF. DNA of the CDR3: TGCAGCGTTGAAGCGGGGTCTGGGGGCCCCTATTCCTACGAGCAGTACTTC.